This TCR beta chain was observed in a study of blood T cells in healthy people across ages. This clonotype was seen ten or more times. A second PCR of 7 to 11 cycles used a sample-barcoded 5' primer and a J-beta primer mix. One entry per CDR3 protein results from TCRdb running MiXCR on the 5' RACE reads. The sample lists 600,000 to 800,000 distinct CDR3 sequences, about 51% occurring once. Healthy individuals of Caucasian origin from Russia, aged about 6 to 90, served as donors. Per sample, extraction of total RNA gave at least 5.5 micrograms in every case. The source of this sequence is a woman of 80 years or more in good health. The sample consisted of blood.

CDR3 loop: CASSFGTGQQETQYF. CDR3 coding DNA: TGCGCCAGCAGCTTCGGGACAGGGCAACAAGAGACCCAGTACTTC. This sequence joins TRBV5-1 and TRBJ2-5, with TRBD1 identical over 9 bases. The CDR3 loop spans 15 amino acids. CDR1 is SGHRS and CDR2 is YFSETQ in the germline V gene. V trimming: 2 bases; J trimming: 2 bases; junction bases outside the gene matches: 4.